This T cell receptor (beta chain) was profiled in a study of blood T cell repertoires in COVID-19. Whole-study context: Samples representing acute and convalescent COVID-19 were sourced from the United States, Italy and Spain. PBMCs, B-cell-depleted T cells, or T cells provided the cDNA or gDNA that made up the material.

Per the original data handling: From reference gene primer amplification, estimates of nucleated cell counts were derived. The assay was immunoSEQ multiplex PCR, and TCRdb's table has in-frame clones only and misses some. V and J calls and clone size are those listed in that table; D and trimming were worked out from the DNA. Of around 130,000 clones in the sample, about nine tenths were seen once. Germline V gene data show CDR1 as LNHDA and CDR2 as SQIVND (reference sequence). Deletions cut 6 bases from V and 0 bases from J, with 12 bases between. The CDR3 is 16 amino acids. Sample: peripheral blood. The source is a middle-aged man with active COVID-19. This rearrangement joins TRBV19 to TRBJ1-6, with TRBD1 as a possible D gene (5 bases). This CDR3 is CASSPRASSYNSPLHF. The CDR3 DNA is TGTGCCAGTAGCCCCAGGGCTAGCTCCTATAATTCACCCCTCCACTTT.